The TCR beta chain described here comes from a study of cytomegalovirus exposure and HLA in healthy donors. This clone was counted a single time. No antigen is known for it. The PCR employed 60 Vbeta primers together with 13 Jbeta primers. The protocol was immunoSEQ multiplex PCR, while the TCRdb copy is restricted to in-frame clones and leaves out a portion. The sample lists 200,000 to 250,000 clones; approximately 82% were seen once. V dropped 7 bases and J dropped 3 bases, with 11 bases sitting between them. The CDR3 runs 13 residues. From germline, CDR1 is SNHLY and CDR2 FYNNEI. Whole-study results and caveats: The majority of TCR sequences were rare, yet some public TCRs appeared in many donors. Reported results showed that the classifier diagnosed cytomegalovirus status with high specificity and sensitivity.

The sample comprised PBMCs. The receptor comes from a man aged 18 to 35 in good health and CMV-seronegative. The rearrangement links TRBV2 to TRBJ2-3; perhaps TRBD2 as D (6 bases). This CDR3 is CASITGVTDTQYF. The CDR3 bases are TGTGCCAGCATTACGGGAGTTACAGATACGCAGTATTTT.